This T cell receptor (beta chain) is drawn from a study of tumor-infiltrating lymphocytes in primary liver carcinoma. The CDR3 length is 13 residues. The germline gives CDR1 WSHSY, CDR2 SAAADI. Priming with a constant-region primer yielded TCR beta cDNA from about 500 ng total RNA. What produced the TCR beta libraries was three nested multiplex PCR rounds using slightly modified ARM-PCR. The first two PCR rounds used TRBV1-TRBV30 forward primers with a C-beta reverse primer, roughly 11 cycles each. A single record per CDR3 protein comes from TCRdb applying MiXCR to the multiplex PCR reads. This sample has 200,000 or so distinct CDR3 sequences, with roughly 61% found just once. Concerning this clonotype: With a much larger clone just one base away, this may be a read error.

Unsorted whole blood yielded blood RNA, and germline DNA was extracted as well. Material for sequencing was peripheral blood. This chain uses TRBV10-2 with TRBJ2-4; D assignment may be TRBD1 or TRBD2 (5 bases each). The receptor comes from a woman aged 55-75 years with primary liver carcinoma and hepatitis B virus infection. CDR3 amino acids: CDSSEGRRNIQYF. DNA for the CDR3: TGCGACAGCAGTGAGGGACGGCGGAACATTCAGTACTTC.